The 24 T cell receptor beta chains in this list originate from one sample, sequenced in a study of OX40 agonist ivuxolimab in advanced cancers. TCRdb keeps only in-frame clones here, not all; method: immunoSEQ multiplex PCR. Of more than 70,000 clones listed, approximately 90% were seen once; the top ten hold 0.3% to 0.4%. The sample here was CD4+ or CD8+ T cells sorted from blood, taken in a trial of the OX40 agonist ivuxolimab. The source is an adult with an advanced solid tumor such as melanoma, head and neck, liver or kidney cancer.

The chain combines TRBV7-9 with TRBJ2-1, with TRBD2 identical over 9 bases. This CDR3 comprises 15 residues. The V segment lost 4 bases and the J segment 9 bases; nucleotides outside the gene matches: 10. Looked up from germline, CDR1 is SEHNR and CDR2 is FQNEAQ (reference sequence). CDR3 bases: TGTGCCAGCAGCTCGGGACTAGCCGGCGTAGGTGAGCAGTTCTTC. Translated: CASSSGLAGVGEQFF.

This sequence joins TRBV29-1 and TRBJ2-5, with TRBD2 identical over 13 bases. CDR3 length: 15 residues. CDR1 is SQVTM, CDR2 ANQGSEA, per germline. The ends lost 6 bases at V and 4 bases at J; junction bases unmatched: 8. This CDR3 is CSVGRGLAGPETQYF. The CDR3 DNA reads as TGCAGCGTGGGAAGGGGACTAGCGGGACCAGAGACCCAGTACTTC.

The rearrangement uses TRBV4-3 and TRBJ2-3; TRBD2 agrees at 15 bases. This CDR3 has 19 amino acids. Germline assignment: CDR1 LGHNA and CDR2 YSLEER. Trimming removed 0 bases from V and 3 bases from J; junction bases left unmatched: 7. CDR3 protein: CASSQETGLAGGKTDTQYF. The CDR3 coding sequence is TGCGCCAGCAGCCAAGAAACGGGACTAGCGGGAGGTAAAACAGATACGCAGTATTTT.

Concerning this clone itself: Different DNA sequences within this sample yield the same CDR3. The CDR3 spells CASSPTSTSGVYEQYF. The CDR3 nucleotides read TGTGCCAGCTCACCAACTAGCACTAGCGGAGTCTACGAGCAGTACTTC. The chain carries TRBV18 and TRBJ2-7, with 8 bases matching TRBD2. CDR1 is KGHSH and CDR2 is LQKENI in the germline V gene. The junction had 9 bases not matched to a gene; V was cut back by 2 bases and J by 3 bases. The CDR3 contains 16 residues.

The V call is TRBV5-1, the J call TRBJ2-6; 7 bases match TRBD1. Germline CDR1 is SGHRS and CDR2 is YFSETQ. This CDR3 has 17 amino acids. V lost 4 bases, J lost 0 bases, and 7 bases stayed unmatched. CDR3 sequence reads: CASSPGTEHSGANVLTF. The CDR3 nucleotides read TGCGCCAGCAGCCCCGGGACAGAGCACTCTGGGGCCAACGTCCTGACTTTC.

This clone has a single count. The gene calls are TRBV6-5 and TRBJ2-5; no clear D. This CDR3 comprises 13 residues. The ends were cut back, 4 bases at V and 0 bases at J, with 6 bases in the middle. Germline-derived CDR1 and CDR2 are MNHEY and SVGAGI. The CDR3 sequence: CASSWNNQETQYF. The DNA for the CDR3 is TGTGCCAGCAGTTGGAACAACCAAGAGACCCAGTACTTC.

V gene TRBV5-6 combines with J gene TRBJ2-1; 7 nucleotides match TRBD2. Trimming cost V 0 bases and J 4 bases; bases outside gene matches: 4. Germline lookup yields CDR1 SGHDT and CDR2 YYEEEE. This CDR3 spans 15 amino acids. The CDR3 loop reads CASSLGLAEYNEQFF. In DNA, the CDR3 is TGTGCCAGCAGCTTGGGACTAGCAGAATACAATGAGCAGTTCTTC.

The V gene is TRBV18, the J gene TRBJ2-3; 8 bases match TRBD1. The germline V gene encodes CDR1 KGHSH and CDR2 LQKENI. Unmatched junction bases numbered 6, after V lost 4 bases and J lost 3 bases. The length of the CDR3 is 15 residues. CDR3 region: CASSLRTGKTDTQYF. As DNA, the CDR3 is TGTGCCAGCTCACTTCGGACAGGGAAGACAGATACGCAGTATTTT.

The chain couples TRBV7-2 to TRBJ2-3; the match to TRBD2 covers 7 bases. CDR1 is SGHTA and CDR2 is FQGNSA in the germline V gene. Germline trimming cut 6 bases from V and 7 bases from J; bases unmatched to any gene: 4. This CDR3 spans 12 amino acids. DNA of the CDR3: TGTGCCAGCAGGGCTAGCGGCAATACGCAGTATTTT. Translating it yields CASRASGNTQYF.

The gene calls are TRBV15 and TRBJ1-3; D call uncertain. This CDR3 is built from 14 residues. V lost 3 bases and J lost 4, with 10 bases in between. Germline loops: CDR1 LNHNV, CDR2 YYDKDF (reference sequence). The CDR3 spells CATSRDSTGNTIYF. The CDR3 DNA is TGTGCCACCAGCAGGGACTCCACAGGAAACACCATATATTTT.

The chain is built from TRBV4-3 and TRBJ1-4; a weak D match, TRBD1 (6 bases). V lost 4 bases and J lost 7, with 16 bases in between. Germline CDR1 reads LGHNA; CDR2 reads YSLEER. The CDR3 runs 15 residues. For the CDR3, the DNA is TGCGCCAGCAGCCTACAACAGGGTTTGGGTGAAAAACTGTTTTTT. This gives the protein CASSLQQGLGEKLFF.

The chain uses TRBV19 and TRBJ1-5, with a possible D match to TRBD1 (5 bases). The ends were cut back, 5 bases at V and 0 bases at J, with 14 bases in the middle. The CDR3 is 16 amino acids. Germline-derived CDR1 and CDR2 are LNHDA and SQIVND (reference sequence). DNA of the CDR3: TGTGCCAGTAGTTCCCCGGGACCTTATAGCAATCAGCCCCAGCATTTT. Its protein is CASSSPGPYSNQPQHF.

V usage is TRBV19 and J usage is TRBJ2-1, with TRBD1 identical over 10 bases. Germline CDR1 is LNHDA and CDR2 is SQIVND (reference sequence). V gave up 3 bases and J gave up 8 bases; unmatched junction bases: 7. This CDR3 is built from 15 residues. CDR3 DNA sequence: TGTGCCAGTAGTATCCGGGACAGGGGAGGCGATGAGCAGTTCTTC. This gives the protein CASSIRDRGGDEQFF.

The chain couples TRBV7-9 to TRBJ1-1; 11 bases agree with TRBD1. The CDR3 has 16 amino acids. CDR1 is SEHNR, CDR2 FQNEAQ, per germline (reference sequence). The trim removed 5 bases at V and 0 bases at J, leaving 5 bases unmatched. CDR3: CASSPGTGGMNTEAFF. CDR3 nucleotides: TGTGCCAGCAGCCCAGGGACAGGGGGAATGAACACTGAAGCTTTCTTT.

This chain uses TRBV19 with TRBJ1-4; 9 positions match TRBD1. Germline loops: CDR1 LNHDA, CDR2 SQIVND (reference sequence). The CDR3 extends over 15 amino acids. Trimming at V came to 3 bases and at J to 5 bases, leaving 4 bases not matched to a gene. In DNA form, the CDR3 reads TGTGCCAGTAGTATCCCGACAGGGGGAAATGAAAAACTGTTTTTT. Protein sequence: CASSIPTGGNEKLFF.

The rearrangement joins TRBV6-1 to TRBJ1-4; 8 bases are shared with TRBD1. This CDR3 has 14 amino acids. V lost 1 base and J lost 7; bases outside the gene matches: 2. CDR1 is MNHNS and CDR2 is SASEGT in the germline V gene. CDR3 in DNA: TGTGCCAGCAGTGAAGGGACAGGGAGTGAAAAACTGTTTTTT. Its protein product is CASSEGTGSEKLFF.

The gene calls are TRBV7-2 and TRBJ2-2; TRBD1 might be the D (5 bases). The ends were cut back, 5 bases at V and 5 bases at J, with 9 bases in the middle. This CDR3 contains 13 residues. Germline CDR1 reads SGHTA; CDR2 reads FQGNSA. CDR3 sequence: CASSRRVTGELFF. The CDR3 DNA sequence: TGTGCCAGCAGCCGCAGGGTAACCGGGGAGCTGTTTTTT.

This CDR3 reads CASSYSNSKRNTEAFF. The CDR3, as DNA: TGTGCCAGCAGTTACTCGAACTCCAAGAGGAACACTGAAGCTTTCTTT. The chain couples TRBV6-5 to TRBJ1-1; D not certain. Trimming took 0 bases from V and 1 from J, leaving 12 bases between them. Per the germline V gene, CDR1 is MNHEY and CDR2 is SVGAGI. The CDR3 is 16 amino acids.

The V and J genes are TRBV5-1 and TRBJ1-2; D is unresolved. This CDR3 is 15 amino acids long. From germline, CDR1 is SGHRS and CDR2 YFSETQ. Trimming shortened V by 4 bases and J by 8 bases, and 21 bases separated the two germline ends. CDR3 in DNA: TGCGCCAGCAGCCCAAGTCCCTCGGGCTCCTCGGGCTACACCTTC. This encodes CASSPSPSGSSGYTF.

The chain joins TRBV2 to TRBJ2-3, with D perhaps TRBD1 (5 bases). Germline lookup yields CDR1 SNHLY and CDR2 FYNNEI. The CDR3 loop spans 13 amino acids. Trimming took off 7 bases at V and 3 bases at J, with 11 bases between the two ends. The CDR3 is CASIGRVTDTQYF. Here the CDR3 DNA reads TGTGCCAGCATAGGCAGGGTGACAGATACGCAGTATTTT.

The chain has TRBV19 and TRBJ2-7, with D maybe TRBD2 (7 bases). The V gene's germline CDR1 is LNHDA and CDR2 SQIVND (reference sequence). Trimming pared 6 bases from V and 4 bases from J, leaving 13 bases between. This CDR3 spans 13 amino acids. The CDR3 region is CASSPGRGYEQYF. The CDR3 DNA follows: TGTGCCAGTAGCCCAGGGAGGGGGTACGAGCAGTACTTC.

The V call is TRBV11-1, the J call TRBJ2-7; TRBD2 might be the D (6 bases). CDR3 length equals 13 residues. V was clipped by 6 bases and J by 5 bases, with 14 bases between them. CDR1 SGHAT and CDR2 FQDESV come from the germline V gene (reference sequence). CDR3: CASRGGPGDEQYF. The CDR3 DNA is TGTGCCAGCAGGGGAGGCCCTGGAGACGAGCAGTACTTC.

This clone came up once. CDR3 sequence: CASSDDRGGNEQYF. The CDR3 coding sequence is TGTGCCAGCAGCGATGACAGGGGAGGCAACGAGCAGTACTTC. The chain carries TRBV5-4 and TRBJ2-7; 8 bases align to TRBD1. Germline V gene sequence: CDR1 SGHNT, CDR2 YYREEE (reference sequence). This CDR3 region has 14 residues. With 4 bases clipped from V and 5 bases from J, the junction kept 8 bases outside the gene matches. Together with reference TRBV5-4 and TRBJ2-7, the CDR3 gives the full variable domain: ETGVTQSPTHLIKTRGQQVTLRCSSQSGHNTVSWYQQALGQGPQFIFQYYREEENGRGNFPPRFSGLQFPNYSSELNVNALELDDSALYLCASSDDRGGNEQYFGPGTRLTVT.

The chain couples TRBV28 to TRBJ2-7; no definite D call. Germline V gene sequence: CDR1 MDHEN, CDR2 SYDVKM. V lost 3 bases and J 0 bases, leaving 9 bases between the germline ends. The CDR3 sequence is 14 residues long. In DNA, the CDR3 is TGTGCCAGCAGTTTGGTTGGTAGCTCCTACGAGCAGTACTTC. Protein product: CASSLVGSSYEQYF.